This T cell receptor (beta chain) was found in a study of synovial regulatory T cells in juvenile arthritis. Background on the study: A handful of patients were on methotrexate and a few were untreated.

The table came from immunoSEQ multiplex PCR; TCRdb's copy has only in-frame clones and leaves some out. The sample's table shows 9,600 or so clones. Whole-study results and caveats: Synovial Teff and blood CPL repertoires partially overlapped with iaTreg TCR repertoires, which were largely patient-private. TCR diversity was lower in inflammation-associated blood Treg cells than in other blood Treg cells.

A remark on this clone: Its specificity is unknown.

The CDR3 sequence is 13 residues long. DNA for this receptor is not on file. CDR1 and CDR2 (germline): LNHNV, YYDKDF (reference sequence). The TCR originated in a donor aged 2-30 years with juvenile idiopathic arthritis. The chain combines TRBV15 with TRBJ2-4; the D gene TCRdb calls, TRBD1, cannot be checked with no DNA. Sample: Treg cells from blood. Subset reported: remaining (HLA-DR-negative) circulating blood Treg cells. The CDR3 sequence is CATGHQNKNIQYF.